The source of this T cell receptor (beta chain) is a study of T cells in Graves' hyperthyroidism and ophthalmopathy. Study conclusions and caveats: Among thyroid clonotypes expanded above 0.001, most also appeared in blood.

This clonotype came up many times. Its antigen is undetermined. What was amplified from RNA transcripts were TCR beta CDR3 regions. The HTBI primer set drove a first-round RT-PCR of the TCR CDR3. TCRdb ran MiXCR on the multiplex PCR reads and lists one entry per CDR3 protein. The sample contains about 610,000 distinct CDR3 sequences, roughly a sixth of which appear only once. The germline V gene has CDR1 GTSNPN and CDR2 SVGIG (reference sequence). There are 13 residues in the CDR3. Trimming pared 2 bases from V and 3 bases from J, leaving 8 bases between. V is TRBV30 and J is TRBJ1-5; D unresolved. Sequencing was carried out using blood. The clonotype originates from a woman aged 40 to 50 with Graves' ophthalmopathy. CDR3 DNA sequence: TGTGCCTGGAGTTTACAAGTCAATCAGCCCCAGCATTTT. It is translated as CAWSLQVNQPQHF. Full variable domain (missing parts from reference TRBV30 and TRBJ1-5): SQTIHQWPATLVQPVGSPLSLECTVEGTSNPNLYWYRQAAGRGLQLLFYSVGIGQISSEVPQNLSASRPQDRQFILSSKKLLLSDSGFYLCAWSLQVNQPQHFGDGTRLSIL.